This T cell receptor beta chain appears in the sequencing data of a study of T-cell memory formation after mild COVID-19. Background on the study: Largely donor-specific sequence clusters came from a couple of donors.

Study outcomes and limitations: Researchers could not confirm that second-wave clones peaking on day 37 targeted SARS-CoV-2. Chiefly within CM and EM were the contracting CD4+ clones; CD8+ ones were within EMRA.

This clonotype was seen a few times. The antigen is undetermined. TCRdb used MiXCR to reprocess the 5' RACE reads, holding one entry per CDR3 protein. The table has fewer than 350,000 distinct CDR3 sequences, about 16% seen once. This TCR derives from a man aged 18 to 30 who had mild COVID-19 (a few samples of this study predate the infection). Cell type and time point are not known. What was sequenced was PBMCs or a T cell subset sorted from them (not recorded which).

The DNA of the CDR3 is TGCGCCAGCAGTCTGGAGAACTCTGGGGCCAACGTCCTGACTTTC. Translation gives CASSLENSGANVLTF. This chain uses TRBV5-1 with TRBJ2-6; D gene uncertain. Germline V gene lookup returns CDR1 SGHRS and CDR2 YFSETQ. The CDR3 is made up of 15 amino acids. V was clipped by 5 bases and J by 0 bases, with 9 bases between them.